In its sample, the clone carrying this TCR beta chain was seen a few times. This sample stems from a study of blood T cell repertoires in COVID-19. About the research overall: Specimens from acute and convalescent COVID-19 originated in the United States, Italy and Spain. PBMCs, B-cell-depleted T cells, or T cells were the source of the cDNA or gDNA that made up the material.

Original handling: Amplified reference gene primers provided the basis for estimating nucleated cell counts. This table comes from immunoSEQ multiplex PCR, and its TCRdb copy is limited to in-frame clones, with some not included. For V, J and clone size, that table is used; D and trimming come from the DNA. The sample comprises 200,000 to 250,000 clones, around 80% of which are singletons, and roughly a tenth rests with the top ten. Germline CDR1 LNHDA, CDR2 SQIVND (reference sequence). The J segment lost 6 bases and the V segment lost 5 bases, leaving 10 bases of the junction unmatched. There are 16 residues in the CDR3.

This clonotype was sampled from a middle-aged man with active or convalescent COVID-19. The gene calls are TRBV19 and TRBJ2-1; 10 bases agree with TRBD2. Sequencing was performed on peripheral blood. The CDR3 coding sequence is TGTGCCAGTAGTCCGGGGACTAGCGTAGCATCCAATGAGCAGTTCTTC. Residues: CASSPGTSVASNEQFF.